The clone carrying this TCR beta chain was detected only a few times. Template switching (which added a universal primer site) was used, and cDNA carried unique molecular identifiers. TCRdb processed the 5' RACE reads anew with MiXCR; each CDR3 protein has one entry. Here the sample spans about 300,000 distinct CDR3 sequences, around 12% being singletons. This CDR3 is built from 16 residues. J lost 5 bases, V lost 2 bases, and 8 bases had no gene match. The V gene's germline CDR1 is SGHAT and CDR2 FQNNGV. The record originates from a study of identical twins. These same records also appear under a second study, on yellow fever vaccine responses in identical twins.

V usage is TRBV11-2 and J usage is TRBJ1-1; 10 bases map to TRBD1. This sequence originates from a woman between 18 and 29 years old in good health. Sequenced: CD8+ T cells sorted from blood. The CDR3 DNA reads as TGTGCCAGCAGCTTAATCAGGGTGGACAGGGGGACTGAAGCTTTCTTT. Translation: CASSLIRVDRGTEAFF.